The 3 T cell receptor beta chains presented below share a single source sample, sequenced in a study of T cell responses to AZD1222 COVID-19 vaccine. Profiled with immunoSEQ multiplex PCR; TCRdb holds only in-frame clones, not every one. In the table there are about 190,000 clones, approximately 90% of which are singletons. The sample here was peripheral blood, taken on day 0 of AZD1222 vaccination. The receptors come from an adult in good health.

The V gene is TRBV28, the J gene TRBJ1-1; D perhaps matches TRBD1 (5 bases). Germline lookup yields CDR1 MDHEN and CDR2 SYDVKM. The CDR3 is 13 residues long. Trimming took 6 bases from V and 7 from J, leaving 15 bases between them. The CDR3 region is CASRAGASGEAFF. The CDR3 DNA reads TGTGCCAGCAGAGCCGGGGCCTCTGGTGAAGCTTTCTTT.

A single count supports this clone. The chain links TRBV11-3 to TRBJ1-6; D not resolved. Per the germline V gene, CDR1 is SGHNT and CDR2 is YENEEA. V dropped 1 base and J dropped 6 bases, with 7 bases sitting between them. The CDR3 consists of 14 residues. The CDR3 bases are TGTGCCAGCAGCTTAGGCCGGCCTAATTCACCCCTCCACTTT. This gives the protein CASSLGRPNSPLHF. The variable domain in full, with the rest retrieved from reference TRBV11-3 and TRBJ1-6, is EAGVVQSPRYKIIEKKQPVAFWCNPISGHNTLYWYLQNLGQGPELLIRYENEEAVDDSQLPKDRFSAERLKGVDSTLKIQPAELGDSAVYLCASSLGRPNSPLHFGNGTRLTVT.

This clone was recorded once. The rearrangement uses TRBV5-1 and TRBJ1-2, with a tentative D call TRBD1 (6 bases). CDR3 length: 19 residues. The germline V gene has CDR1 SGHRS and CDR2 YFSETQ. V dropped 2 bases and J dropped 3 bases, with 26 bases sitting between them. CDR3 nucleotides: TGCGCCAGCAGCTTTAGTATTTCGAGCAGGGCGGACAGAGACTATGGCTACACCTTC. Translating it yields CASSFSISSRADRDYGYTF. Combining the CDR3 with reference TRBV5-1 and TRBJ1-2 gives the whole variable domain KAGVTQTPRYLIKTRGQQVTLSCSPISGHRSVSWYQQTPGQGLQFLFEYFSETQRNKGNFPGRFSGRQFSNSRSEMNVSTLELGDSALYLCASSFSISSRADRDYGYTFGSGTRLTVV.